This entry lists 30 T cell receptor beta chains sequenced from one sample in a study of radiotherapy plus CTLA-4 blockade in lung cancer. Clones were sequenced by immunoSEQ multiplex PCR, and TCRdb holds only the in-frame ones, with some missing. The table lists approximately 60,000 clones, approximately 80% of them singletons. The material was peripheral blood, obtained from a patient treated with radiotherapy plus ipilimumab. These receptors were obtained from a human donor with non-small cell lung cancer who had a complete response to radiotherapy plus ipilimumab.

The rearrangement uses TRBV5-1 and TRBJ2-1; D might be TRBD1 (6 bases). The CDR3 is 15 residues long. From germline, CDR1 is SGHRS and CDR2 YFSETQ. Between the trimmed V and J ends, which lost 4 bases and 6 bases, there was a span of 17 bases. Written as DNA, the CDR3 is TGCGCCAGCAGCGTACAGCCCGGGACAAGCAATGAGCAGTTCTTC. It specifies CASSVQPGTSNEQFF.

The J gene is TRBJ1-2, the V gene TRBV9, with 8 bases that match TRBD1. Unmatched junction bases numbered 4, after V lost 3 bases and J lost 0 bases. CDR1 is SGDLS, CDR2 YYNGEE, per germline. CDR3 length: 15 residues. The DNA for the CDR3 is TGTGCCAGCAGCGCGACAGGGGCCCCTAACTATGGCTACACCTTC. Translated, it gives CASSATGAPNYGYTF.

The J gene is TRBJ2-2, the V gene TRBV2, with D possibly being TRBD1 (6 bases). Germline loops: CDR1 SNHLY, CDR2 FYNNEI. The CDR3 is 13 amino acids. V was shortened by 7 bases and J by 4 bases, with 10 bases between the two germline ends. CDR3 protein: CASTKGGTGELFF. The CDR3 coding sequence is TGTGCCAGCACAAAAGGGGGCACCGGGGAGCTGTTTTTT.

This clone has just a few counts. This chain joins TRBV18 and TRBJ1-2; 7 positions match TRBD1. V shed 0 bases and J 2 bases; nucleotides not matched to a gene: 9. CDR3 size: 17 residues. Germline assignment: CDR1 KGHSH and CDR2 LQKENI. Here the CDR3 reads CASSPPGRGIPNYGYTF. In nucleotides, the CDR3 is TGTGCCAGCTCACCACCCGGCAGGGGGATCCCAAACTATGGCTACACCTTC.

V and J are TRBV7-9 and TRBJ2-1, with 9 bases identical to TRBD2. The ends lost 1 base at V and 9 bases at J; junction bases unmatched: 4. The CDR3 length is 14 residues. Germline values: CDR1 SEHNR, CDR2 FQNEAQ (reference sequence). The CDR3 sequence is CASSLESSGTEQFF. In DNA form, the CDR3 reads TGTGCCAGCAGCTTAGAGTCTAGCGGGACTGAGCAGTTCTTC. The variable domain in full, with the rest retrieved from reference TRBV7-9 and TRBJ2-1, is DTGVSQNPRHKITKRGQNVTFRCDPISEHNRLYWYRQTLGQGPEFLTYFQNEAQLEKSRLLSDRFSAERPKGSFSTLEIQRTEQGDSAMYLCASSLESSGTEQFFGPGTRLTVL.

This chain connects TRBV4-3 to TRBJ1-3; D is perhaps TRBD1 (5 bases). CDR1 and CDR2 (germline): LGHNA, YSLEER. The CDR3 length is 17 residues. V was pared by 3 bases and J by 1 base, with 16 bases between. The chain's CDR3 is CASSHYLTGLSGNTIYF. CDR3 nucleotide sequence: TGCGCCAGCAGCCATTACTTAACAGGATTATCTGGAAACACCATATATTTT.

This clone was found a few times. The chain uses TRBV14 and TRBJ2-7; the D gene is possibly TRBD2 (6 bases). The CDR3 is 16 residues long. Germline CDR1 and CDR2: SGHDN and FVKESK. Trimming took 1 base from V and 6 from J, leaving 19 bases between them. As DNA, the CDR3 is TGTGCCAGCAGCCAAGTCGGGCGGGGACGGGGATCCGAGCAGTACTTC. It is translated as CASSQVGRGRGSEQYF.

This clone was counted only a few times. The CDR3 region is CASSLGGNSGNTIYF. CDR3 DNA: TGTGCCAGCAGCTTGGGGGGCAACTCTGGAAACACCATATATTTT. The V call is TRBV7-2, the J call TRBJ1-3, with D possibly being TRBD1 (6 bases). Germline lookup yields CDR1 SGHTA and CDR2 FQGNSA. The CDR3 runs to 15 residues. V gave up 3 bases and J gave up 0 bases, with 9 bases separating them.

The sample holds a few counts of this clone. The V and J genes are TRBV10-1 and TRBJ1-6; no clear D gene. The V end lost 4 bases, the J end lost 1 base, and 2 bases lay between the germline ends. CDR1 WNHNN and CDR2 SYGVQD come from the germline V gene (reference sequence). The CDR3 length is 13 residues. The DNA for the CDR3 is TGCGCCAGCAGTGGATCCTATAATTCACCCCTCCACTTT. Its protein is CASSGSYNSPLHF.

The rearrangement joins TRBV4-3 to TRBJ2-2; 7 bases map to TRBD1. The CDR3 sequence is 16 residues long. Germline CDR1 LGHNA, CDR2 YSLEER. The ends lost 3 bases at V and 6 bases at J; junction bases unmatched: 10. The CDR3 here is CASSHPMTGPAGELFF. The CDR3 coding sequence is TGCGCCAGCAGCCACCCCATGACAGGGCCGGCCGGGGAGCTGTTTTTT.

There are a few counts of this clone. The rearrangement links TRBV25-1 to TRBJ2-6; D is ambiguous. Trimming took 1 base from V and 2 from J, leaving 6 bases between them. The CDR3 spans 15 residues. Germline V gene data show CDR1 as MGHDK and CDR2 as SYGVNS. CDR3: CASSEWQPGANVLTF. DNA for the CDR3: TGTGCCAGCAGTGAATGGCAGCCTGGGGCCAACGTCCTGACTTTC.

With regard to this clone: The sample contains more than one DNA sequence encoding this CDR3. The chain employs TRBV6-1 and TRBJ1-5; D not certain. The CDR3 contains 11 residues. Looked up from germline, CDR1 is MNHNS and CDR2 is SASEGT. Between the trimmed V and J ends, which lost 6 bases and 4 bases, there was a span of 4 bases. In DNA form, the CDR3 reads TGTGCCAGCAGCTTTAATCAGCCCCAGCATTTT. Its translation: CASSFNQPQHF.

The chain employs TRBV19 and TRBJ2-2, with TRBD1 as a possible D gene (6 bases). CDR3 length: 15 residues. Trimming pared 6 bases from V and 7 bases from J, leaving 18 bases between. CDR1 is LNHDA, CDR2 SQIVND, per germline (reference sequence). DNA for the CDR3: TGTGCCAGTAGGCCGAGTGGGGGCGTAGGCGGGGAGCTGTTTTTT. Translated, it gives CASRPSGGVGGELFF.

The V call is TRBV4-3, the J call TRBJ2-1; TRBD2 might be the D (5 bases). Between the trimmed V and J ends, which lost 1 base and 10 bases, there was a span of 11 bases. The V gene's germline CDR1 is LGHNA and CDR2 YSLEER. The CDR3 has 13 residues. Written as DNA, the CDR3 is TGCGCCAGCAGCCAAGGCCTAGCAGGCGAGCAGTTCTTC. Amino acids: CASSQGLAGEQFF.

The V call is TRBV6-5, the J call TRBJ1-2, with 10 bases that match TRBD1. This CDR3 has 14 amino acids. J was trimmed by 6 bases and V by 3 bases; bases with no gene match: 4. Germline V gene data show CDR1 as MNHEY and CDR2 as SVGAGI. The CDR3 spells CASSYGDRGNGYTF. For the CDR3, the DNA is TGTGCCAGCAGTTATGGGGACAGGGGAAATGGCTACACCTTC.

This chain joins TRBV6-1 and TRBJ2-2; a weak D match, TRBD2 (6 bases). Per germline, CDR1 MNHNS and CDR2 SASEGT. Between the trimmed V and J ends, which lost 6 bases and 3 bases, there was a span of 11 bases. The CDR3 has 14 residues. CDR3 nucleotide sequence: TGTGCCAGCAGACCGACGGGGGACACCGGGGAGCTGTTTTTT. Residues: CASRPTGDTGELFF.

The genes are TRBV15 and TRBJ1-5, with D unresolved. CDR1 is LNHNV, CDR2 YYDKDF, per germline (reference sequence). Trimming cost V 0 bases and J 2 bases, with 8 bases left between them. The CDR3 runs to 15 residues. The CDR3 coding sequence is TGTGCCACCAGCAGAGAGAGAAGCGGCAATCAGCCCCAGCATTTT. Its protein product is CATSRERSGNQPQHF.

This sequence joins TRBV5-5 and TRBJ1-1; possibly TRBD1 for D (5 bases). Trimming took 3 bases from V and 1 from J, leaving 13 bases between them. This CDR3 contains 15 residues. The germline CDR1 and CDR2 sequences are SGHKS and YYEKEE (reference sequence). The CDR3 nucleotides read TGTGCCAGCAGCTGGGCAGGGTCGGGGAACACTGAAGCTTTCTTT. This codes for CASSWAGSGNTEAFF.

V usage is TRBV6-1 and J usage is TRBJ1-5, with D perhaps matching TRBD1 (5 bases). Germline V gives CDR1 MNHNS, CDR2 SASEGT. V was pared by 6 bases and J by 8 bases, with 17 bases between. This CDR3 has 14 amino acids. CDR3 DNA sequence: TGTGCCAGCAGCCACCGGGGGAATAGTAAGCCCCAGCATTTT. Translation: CASSHRGNSKPQHF.

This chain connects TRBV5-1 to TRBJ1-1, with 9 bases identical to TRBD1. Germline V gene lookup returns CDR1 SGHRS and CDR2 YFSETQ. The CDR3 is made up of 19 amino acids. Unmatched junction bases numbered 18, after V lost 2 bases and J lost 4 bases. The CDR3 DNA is TGCGCCAGCAGCTTCGGAAGGGACAGGGCCCCTCTCGGAGCCACTGAAGCTTTCTTT. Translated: CASSFGRDRAPLGATEAFF.

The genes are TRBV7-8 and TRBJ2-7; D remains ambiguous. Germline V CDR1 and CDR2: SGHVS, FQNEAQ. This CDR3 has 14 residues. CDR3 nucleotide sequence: TGTGCCAGCAGCTTAGAAACCGTTTCCTACGGGCAGTACGTC. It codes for CASSLETVSYGQYV.

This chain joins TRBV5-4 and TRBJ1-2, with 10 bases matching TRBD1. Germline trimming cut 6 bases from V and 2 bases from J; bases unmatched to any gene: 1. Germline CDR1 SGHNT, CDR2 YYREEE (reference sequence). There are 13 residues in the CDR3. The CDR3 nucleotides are TGTGCCAGCAAGGACAGGGGGAACTATGGCTACACCTTC. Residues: CASKDRGNYGYTF.

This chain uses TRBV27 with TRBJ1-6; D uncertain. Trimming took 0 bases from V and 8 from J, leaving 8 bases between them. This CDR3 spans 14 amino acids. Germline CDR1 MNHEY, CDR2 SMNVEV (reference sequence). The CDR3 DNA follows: TGTGCCAGCAGTTTATCTGCCCGTTATTCACCCCTCCACTTT. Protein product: CASSLSARYSPLHF.

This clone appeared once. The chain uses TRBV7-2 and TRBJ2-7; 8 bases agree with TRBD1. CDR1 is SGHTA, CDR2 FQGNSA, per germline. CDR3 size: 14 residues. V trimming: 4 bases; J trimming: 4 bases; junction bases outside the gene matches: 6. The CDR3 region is CASSSYRGDYEQYF. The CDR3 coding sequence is TGTGCCAGCAGCTCCTACAGGGGGGATTACGAGCAGTACTTC. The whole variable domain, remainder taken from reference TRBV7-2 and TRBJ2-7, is GAGVSQSPSNKVTEKGKDVELRCDPISGHTALYWYRQSLGQGLEFLIYFQGNSAPDKSGLPSDRFSAERTGGSVSTLTIQRTQQEDSAVYLCASSSYRGDYEQYFGPGTRLTVT.

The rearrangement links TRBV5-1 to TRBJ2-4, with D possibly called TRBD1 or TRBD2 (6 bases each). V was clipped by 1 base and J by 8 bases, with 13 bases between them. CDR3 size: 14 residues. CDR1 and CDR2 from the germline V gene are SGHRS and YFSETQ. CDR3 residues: CASSLQGTQDIQYF. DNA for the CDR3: TGCGCCAGCAGCTTGCAGGGGACTCAAGACATTCAGTACTTC.

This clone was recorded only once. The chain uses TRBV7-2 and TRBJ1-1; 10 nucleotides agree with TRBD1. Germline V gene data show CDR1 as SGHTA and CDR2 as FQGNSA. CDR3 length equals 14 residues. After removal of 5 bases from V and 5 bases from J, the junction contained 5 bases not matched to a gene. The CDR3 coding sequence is TGTGCCAGCAGCCCGACAGGGGGCAGGACTGAAGCTTTCTTT. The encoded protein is CASSPTGGRTEAFF.

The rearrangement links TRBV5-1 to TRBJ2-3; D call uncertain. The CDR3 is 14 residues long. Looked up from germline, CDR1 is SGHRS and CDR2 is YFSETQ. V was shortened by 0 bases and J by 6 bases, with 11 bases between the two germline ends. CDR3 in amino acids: CASSLARLGDTQYF. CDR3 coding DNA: TGCGCCAGCAGCTTGGCCAGGTTGGGGGATACGCAGTATTTT.

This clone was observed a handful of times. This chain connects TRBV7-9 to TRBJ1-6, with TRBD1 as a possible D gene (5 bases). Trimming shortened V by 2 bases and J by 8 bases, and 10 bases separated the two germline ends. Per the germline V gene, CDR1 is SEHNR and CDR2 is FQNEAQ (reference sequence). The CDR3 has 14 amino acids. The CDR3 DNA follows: TGTGCCAGCAGCTTAATGTCGGGGGATTCACCCCTCCACTTT. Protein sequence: CASSLMSGDSPLHF.

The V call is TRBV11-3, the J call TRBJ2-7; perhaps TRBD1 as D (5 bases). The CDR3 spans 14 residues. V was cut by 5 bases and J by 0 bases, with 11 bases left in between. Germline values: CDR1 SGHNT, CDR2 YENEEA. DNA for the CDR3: TGTGCCAGCAGCCGTGACAGACTCTCCTACGAGCAGTACGTC. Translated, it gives CASSRDRLSYEQYV.

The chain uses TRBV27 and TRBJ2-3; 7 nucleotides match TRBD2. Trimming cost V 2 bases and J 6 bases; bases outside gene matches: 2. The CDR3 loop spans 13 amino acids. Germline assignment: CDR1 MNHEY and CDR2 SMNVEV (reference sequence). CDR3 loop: CASSLGRGDTQYF. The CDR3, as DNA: TGTGCCAGCAGTTTAGGGCGGGGGGATACGCAGTATTTT.